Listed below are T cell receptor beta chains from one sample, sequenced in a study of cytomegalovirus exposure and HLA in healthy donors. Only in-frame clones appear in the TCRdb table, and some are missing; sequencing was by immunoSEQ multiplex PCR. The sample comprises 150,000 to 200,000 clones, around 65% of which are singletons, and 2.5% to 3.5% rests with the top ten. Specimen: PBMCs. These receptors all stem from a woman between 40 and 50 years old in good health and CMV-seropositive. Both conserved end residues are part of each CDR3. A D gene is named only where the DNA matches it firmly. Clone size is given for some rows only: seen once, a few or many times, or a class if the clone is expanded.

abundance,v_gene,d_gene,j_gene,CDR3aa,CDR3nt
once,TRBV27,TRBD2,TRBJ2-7,CASSFSGANNEQYF,TGTGCCAGCAGTTTTAGCGGGGCGAACAACGAGCAGTACTTC
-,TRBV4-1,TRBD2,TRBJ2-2,CASSQEALAGNTGELFF,TGCGCCAGCAGCCAAGAGGCCCTAGCGGGGAACACCGGGGAGCTGTTTTTT
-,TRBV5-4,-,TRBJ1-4,CASSRGSGGNNEKLFF,TGTGCCAGCAGCAGGGGGTCCGGCGGAAATAATGAAAAACTGTTTTTT
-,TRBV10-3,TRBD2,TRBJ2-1,CAISASTSGEQFF,TGTGCCATCAGTGCCTCGACTAGCGGGGAGCAGTTCTTC
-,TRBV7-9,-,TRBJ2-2,CASTAGLQYTGELFF,TGTGCCAGCACCGCAGGACTCCAATACACCGGGGAGCTGTTTTTT
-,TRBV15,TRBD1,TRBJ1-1,CATSREQGGAEAFF,TGTGCCACCAGCAGAGAGCAGGGGGGTGCTGAAGCTTTCTTT
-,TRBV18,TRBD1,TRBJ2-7,CASSLRDRGYEQYF,TGTGCCAGCTCACTCCGGGACAGAGGGTACGAGCAGTACTTC
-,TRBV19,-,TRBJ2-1,CASTTGSQFF,TGTGCCAGTACAACCGGGTCGCAGTTCTTC
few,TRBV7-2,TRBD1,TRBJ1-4,CASSARTGHDEKLFF,TGTGCCAGCAGCGCCCGGACAGGGCATGACGAAAAACTGTTTTTT
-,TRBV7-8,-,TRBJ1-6,CASSLAAVCNSPLHF,TGTGCCAGCAGCTTAGCGGCGGTCTGTAATTCACCCCTCCACTTT
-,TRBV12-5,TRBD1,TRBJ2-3,CASGLAKPGQGADTQYF,TGTGCTAGTGGTTTGGCCAAACCGGGACAGGGGGCAGATACGCAGTATTTT
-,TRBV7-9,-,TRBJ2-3,CASSLGAWPTDTQYF,TGTGCCAGCAGCTTAGGTGCTTGGCCCACAGATACGCAGTATTTT
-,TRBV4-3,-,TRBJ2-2,CASSQDEGTGGLFF,TGCGCCAGCAGCCAAGATGAGGGTACCGGGGGGCTGTTTTTT
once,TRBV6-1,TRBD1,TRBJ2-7,CASSEQGQGAYEQYF,TGTGCCAGCAGTGAGCAGGGACAGGGGGCCTACGAGCAGTACTTC
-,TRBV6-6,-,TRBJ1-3,CASSYSSGSGNTIYF,TGTGCCAGCAGTTACTCATCAGGGTCCGGAAACACCATATATTTT
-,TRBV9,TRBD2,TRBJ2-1,CASSTTGTSRYNEQFF,TGTGCCAGCAGCACGACCGGGACTAGCAGATACAATGAGCAGTTCTTC
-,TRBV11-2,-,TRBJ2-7,CASSLVQGGYEQYF,TGTGCCAGCAGCTTAGTTCAGGGGGGCTACGAGCAGTACTTC